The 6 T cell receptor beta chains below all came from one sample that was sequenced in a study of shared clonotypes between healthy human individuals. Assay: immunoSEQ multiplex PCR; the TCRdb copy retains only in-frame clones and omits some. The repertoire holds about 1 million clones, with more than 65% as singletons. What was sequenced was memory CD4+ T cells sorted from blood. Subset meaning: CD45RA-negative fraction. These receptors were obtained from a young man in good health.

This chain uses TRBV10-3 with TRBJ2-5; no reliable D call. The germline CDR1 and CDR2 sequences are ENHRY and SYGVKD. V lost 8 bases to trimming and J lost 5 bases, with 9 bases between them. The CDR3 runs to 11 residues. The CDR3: CAIGFEETQYF. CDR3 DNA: TGTGCCATCGGTTTCGAGGAGACCCAGTACTTC.

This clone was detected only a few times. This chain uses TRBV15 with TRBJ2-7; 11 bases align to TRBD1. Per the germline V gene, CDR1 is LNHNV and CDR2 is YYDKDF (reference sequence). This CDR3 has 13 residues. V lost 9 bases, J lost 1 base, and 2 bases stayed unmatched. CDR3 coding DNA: TGTGCCACGGGACAGGGGGTTTCCTACGAGCAGTACTTC. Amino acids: CATGQGVSYEQYF.

The CDR3 bases are TGCGCCAGCAGCCAAACTTTCGGGATTGAAGCTTTCTTT. This codes for CASSQTFGIEAFF. This chain uses TRBV4-3 with TRBJ1-1; D gene uncertain. Germline-derived CDR1 and CDR2 are LGHNA and YSLEER. The V and J ends lost 2 bases and 7 bases respectively, with 11 bases between them. The CDR3 is 13 residues long.

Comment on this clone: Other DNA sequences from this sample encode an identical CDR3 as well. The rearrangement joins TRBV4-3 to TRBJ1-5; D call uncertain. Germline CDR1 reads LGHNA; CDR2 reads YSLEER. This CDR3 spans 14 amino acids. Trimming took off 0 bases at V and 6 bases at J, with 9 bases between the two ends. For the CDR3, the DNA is TGCGCCAGCAGCCAAGATGGAGGGAGTCAGCCCCAGCATTTT. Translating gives CASSQDGGSQPQHF.

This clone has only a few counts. CDR3 nucleotides: TGTGCCAGCAGTCTAGACAGGGGAGCGGTCTATGGCTACACCTTC. This translates into CASSLDRGAVYGYTF. The rearrangement uses TRBV28 and TRBJ1-2; the match to TRBD1 covers 8 bases. Germline V gene lookup returns CDR1 MDHEN and CDR2 SYDVKM. CDR3 length equals 15 residues. J lost 4 bases, V lost 5 bases, and 9 bases had no gene match.

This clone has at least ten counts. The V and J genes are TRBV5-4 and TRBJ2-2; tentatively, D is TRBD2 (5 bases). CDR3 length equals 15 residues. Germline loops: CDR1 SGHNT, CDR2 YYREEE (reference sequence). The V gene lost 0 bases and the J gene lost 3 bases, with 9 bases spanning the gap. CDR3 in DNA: TGTGCCAGCAGCTTGGGCCAGAGGGACACCGGGGAGCTGTTTTTT. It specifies CASSLGQRDTGELFF.